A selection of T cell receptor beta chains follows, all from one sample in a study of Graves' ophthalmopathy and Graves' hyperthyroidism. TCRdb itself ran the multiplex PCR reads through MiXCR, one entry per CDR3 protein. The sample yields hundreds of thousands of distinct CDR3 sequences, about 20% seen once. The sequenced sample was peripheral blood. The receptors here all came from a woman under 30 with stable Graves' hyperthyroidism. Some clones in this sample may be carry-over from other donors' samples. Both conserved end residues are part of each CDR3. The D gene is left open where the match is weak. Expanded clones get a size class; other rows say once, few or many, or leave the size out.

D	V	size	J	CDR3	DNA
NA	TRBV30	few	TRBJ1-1	CAWSVLTGNTEAFF	TGTGCCTGGAGTGTACTCACAGGGAACACTGAAGCTTTCTTT
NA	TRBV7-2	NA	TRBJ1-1	CASSASGRITEAFF	TGTGCCAGCAGCGCCTCCGGGAGGATCACTGAAGCTTTCTTT
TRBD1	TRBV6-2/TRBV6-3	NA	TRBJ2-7	CASTLRGQVSSYEQYF	TGTGCCAGCACCTTGAGGGGACAGGTTTCCTCCTACGAGCAGTACTTC
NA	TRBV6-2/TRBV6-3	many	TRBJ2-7	CASSYSRIWEQYF	TGTGCCAGCAGTTACTCAAGGATTTGGGAGCAGTACTTC
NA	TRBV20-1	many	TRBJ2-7	CSARPVVSYEQYF	TGCAGTGCTAGACCGGTGGTATCCTACGAGCAGTACTTC
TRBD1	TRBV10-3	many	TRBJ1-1	CAISGQTGRDTEAFF	TGTGCCATCAGTGGTCAGACAGGGAGGGACACTGAAGCTTTCTTT
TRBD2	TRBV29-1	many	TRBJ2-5	CSAEKLAGKGETQYF	TGCAGCGCGGAGAAACTAGCGGGAAAGGGTGAGACCCAGTACTTC
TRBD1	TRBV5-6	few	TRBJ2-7	CASSSWWDRGKFYEQYF	TGTGCCAGCAGCTCCTGGTGGGACAGGGGGAAATTCTACGAGCAGTACTTC
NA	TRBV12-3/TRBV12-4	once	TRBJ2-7	CASTQGAGSFEQYF	TGTGCCAGCACCCAAGGAGCGGGTAGCTTCGAGCAGTACTTC
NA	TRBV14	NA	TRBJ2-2	CASSQDGRTTGELFF	TGTGCCAGCAGCCAGGACGGACGGACCACCGGGGAGCTGTTTTTT
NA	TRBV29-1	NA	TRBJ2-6	CSVGDGANVLTF	TGCAGCGTTGGGGATGGGGCCAACGTCCTGACTTTC
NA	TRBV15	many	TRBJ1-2	CATSREPREQGYGYTF	TGTGCCACCAGCAGAGAGCCGAGGGAGCAAGGGTATGGCTACACCTTC
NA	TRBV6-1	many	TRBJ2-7	CASSEGLSTGYEQYF	TGTGCCAGCAGTGAGGGCCTGTCTACTGGCTACGAGCAGTACTTC
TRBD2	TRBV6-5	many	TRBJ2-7	CASSYATSDEQYF	TGTGCCAGCAGTTACGCGACTAGCGACGAGCAGTACTTC
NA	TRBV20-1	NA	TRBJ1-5	CSASPLGDQPQHF	TGCAGTGCTAGCCCACTAGGGGATCAGCCCCAGCATTTT
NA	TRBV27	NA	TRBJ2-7	CASRANGPYEQYF	TGTGCCAGCAGAGCTAACGGGCCCTACGAGCAGTACTTC
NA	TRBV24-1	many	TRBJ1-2	CATWYYGYTF	TGTGCCACCTGGTACTATGGCTACACCTTC